This is a list of T cell receptor beta chains from one sample in a study of vaccination effects on CD4 cells after COVID-19. For these receptors, no antigen is known. Sequencing was performed with immunoSEQ multiplex PCR; in TCRdb, only in-frame clones are kept and a portion is missing. The sample shows under 25,000 clones, approximately 74% of them seen only once. The specimen comprised CD4+ T cells from PBMCs cultured with SARS-CoV-2 spike peptides, sampled before COVID-19 vaccination. These receptors all come from a human donor who had a prior SARS-CoV-2 infection. Each CDR3 is given with its conserved first and last residue. Each record gives: CDR3 DNA, CDR3 protein, D gene, V gene, J gene, clone size. A D gene is named only where the DNA matches it firmly. Some rows have no size entry. The others give once, few or many, or a class for an expanded clone.

CDR3 DNA: TGTGCCAGCAGCTTGGGTCTAAGTCAGCCCCAGCATTTT; CDR3 protein: CASSLGLSQPQHF; D gene: -; V gene: TRBV5-6; J gene: TRBJ1-5; clone size: -
CDR3 DNA: TGTGCCAGTAGTATATTCAGCGGGAGGGCCACAGATACGCAGTATTTT; CDR3 protein: CASSIFSGRATDTQYF; D gene: TRBD2; V gene: TRBV19; J gene: TRBJ2-3; clone size: -
CDR3 DNA: TGTGCCAGCTCACCAGGGTACCAAGAGACCCAGTACTTC; CDR3 protein: CASSPGYQETQYF; D gene: -; V gene: TRBV18; J gene: TRBJ2-5; clone size: once
CDR3 DNA: TGTGCCAGTAAACTCTCCAGGGCAAGGAATTCACCCCTCCACTTT; CDR3 protein: CASKLSRARNSPLHF; D gene: -; V gene: TRBV19; J gene: TRBJ1-6; clone size: -
CDR3 DNA: TGTGCCAGCAGTGAAGTACAGGACTACGAGCAGTACTTC; CDR3 protein: CASSEVQDYEQYF; D gene: -; V gene: TRBV6-1; J gene: TRBJ2-7; clone size: once
CDR3 DNA: TGCGCCAGCAGCTCCGAACCTGAGGCATACTCCTATGGCTACACCTTC; CDR3 protein: CASSSEPEAYSYGYTF; D gene: -; V gene: TRBV5-1; J gene: TRBJ1-2; clone size: -
CDR3 DNA: TGTGCCAGCAGTACAGGGGGAGGTCAGCCCCAGCATTTT; CDR3 protein: CASSTGGGQPQHF; D gene: TRBD1; V gene: TRBV3-1/TRBV3-2; J gene: TRBJ1-5; clone size: -
CDR3 DNA: TGCAGCGTTGAAGACCCCTTTAATGAAAAACTGTTTTTT; CDR3 protein: CSVEDPFNEKLFF; D gene: -; V gene: TRBV29-1; J gene: TRBJ1-4; clone size: -
CDR3 DNA: TGCGCCAGCAGTCAATCGCAGGAGGCAGCCCTTCGATCTATTCCTGTCTATGGCTACACCTTC; CDR3 protein: CASSQSQEAALRSIPVYGYTF; D gene: -; V gene: TRBV23-1; J gene: TRBJ1-2; clone size: -
CDR3 DNA: TGCGCCAGCAAGACCAGCAATCAGCCCCAGCATTTT; CDR3 protein: CASKTSNQPQHF; D gene: -; V gene: TRBV10-1; J gene: TRBJ1-5; clone size: -
CDR3 DNA: TGTGCCAGCAGCCAAAGGTCGACCAGGGTCCCCGGATATGGCTACACCTTC; CDR3 protein: CASSQRSTRVPGYGYTF; D gene: -; V gene: TRBV11-3; J gene: TRBJ1-2; clone size: few
CDR3 DNA: TGTGCCAGCAGCTTAGTTTGGGATCAGCCCCAGCATTTT; CDR3 protein: CASSLVWDQPQHF; D gene: -; V gene: TRBV7-8; J gene: TRBJ1-5; clone size: few
CDR3 DNA: TGTGCCAGCAGCCCAGGACTAGCGGGAGCCGAGCAGTACTTC; CDR3 protein: CASSPGLAGAEQYF; D gene: TRBD2; V gene: TRBV7-3; J gene: TRBJ2-7; clone size: -
CDR3 DNA: TGTGCCAGCAGCCAATACCGACAGGGGCAGACCTACGAGCAGTACTTC; CDR3 protein: CASSQYRQGQTYEQYF; D gene: TRBD1; V gene: TRBV16; J gene: TRBJ2-7; clone size: few
CDR3 DNA: TGTGCCTGGAGTGTACAGGAGAACACTGAAGCTTTCTTT; CDR3 protein: CAWSVQENTEAFF; D gene: -; V gene: TRBV30; J gene: TRBJ1-1; clone size: few
CDR3 DNA: TGTGCCGTATCAGCAGAGACCCAGTACTTC; CDR3 protein: CAVSAETQYF; D gene: -; V gene: TRBV7-9; J gene: TRBJ2-5; clone size: -
CDR3 DNA: TGTGCCAGCAGCGCCCGGGACAGTGATCAGCCCCAGCATTTT; CDR3 protein: CASSARDSDQPQHF; D gene: TRBD1; V gene: TRBV7-3; J gene: TRBJ1-5; clone size: few
CDR3 DNA: TGTGCCAGCAGCCGAAGTGGAAACACCATATATTTT; CDR3 protein: CASSRSGNTIYF; D gene: -; V gene: TRBV11-3; J gene: TRBJ1-3; clone size: few
CDR3 DNA: TGTGCCAGCAGCCAAGTGCTACTAGCGGGAGACAATGAGCAGTTCTTC; CDR3 protein: CASSQVLLAGDNEQFF; D gene: TRBD2; V gene: TRBV3-1/TRBV3-2; J gene: TRBJ2-1; clone size: few
CDR3 DNA: TGTGCCAGCAGCTTAGAAGGCTTTAGCTCCTACAATGAGCAGTTCTTC; CDR3 protein: CASSLEGFSSYNEQFF; D gene: -; V gene: TRBV11-2; J gene: TRBJ2-1; clone size: -